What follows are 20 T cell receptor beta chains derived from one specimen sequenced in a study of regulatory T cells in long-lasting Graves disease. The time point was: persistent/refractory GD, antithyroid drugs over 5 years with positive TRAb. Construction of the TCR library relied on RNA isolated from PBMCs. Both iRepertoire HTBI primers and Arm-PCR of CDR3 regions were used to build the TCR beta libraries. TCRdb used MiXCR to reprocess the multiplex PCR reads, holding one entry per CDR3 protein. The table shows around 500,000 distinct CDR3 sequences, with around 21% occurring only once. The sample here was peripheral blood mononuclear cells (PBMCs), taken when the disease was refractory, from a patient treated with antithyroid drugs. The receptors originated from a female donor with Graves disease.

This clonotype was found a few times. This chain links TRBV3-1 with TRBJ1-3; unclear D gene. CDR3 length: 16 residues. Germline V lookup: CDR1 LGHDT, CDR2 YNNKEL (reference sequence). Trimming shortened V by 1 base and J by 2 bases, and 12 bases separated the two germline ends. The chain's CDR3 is CASSQVKDSTGNTIYF. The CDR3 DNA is TGTGCCAGCAGCCAAGTGAAGGATTCGACTGGAAACACCATATATTTT.

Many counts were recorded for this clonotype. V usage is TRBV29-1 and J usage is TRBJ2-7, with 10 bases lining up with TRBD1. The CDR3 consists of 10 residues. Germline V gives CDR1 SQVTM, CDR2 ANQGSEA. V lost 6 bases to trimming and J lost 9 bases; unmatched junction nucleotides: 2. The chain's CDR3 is CSVGQGRQYF. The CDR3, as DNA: TGCAGCGTGGGACAGGGGAGGCAGTACTTC.

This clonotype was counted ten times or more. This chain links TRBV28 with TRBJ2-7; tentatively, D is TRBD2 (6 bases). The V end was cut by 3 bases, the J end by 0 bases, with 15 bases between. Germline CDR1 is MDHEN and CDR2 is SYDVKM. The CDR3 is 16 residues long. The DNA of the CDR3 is TGTGCCAGCAGTTTCTTTGGGGGGATGAGCTCCTACGAGCAGTACTTC. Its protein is CASSFFGGMSSYEQYF.

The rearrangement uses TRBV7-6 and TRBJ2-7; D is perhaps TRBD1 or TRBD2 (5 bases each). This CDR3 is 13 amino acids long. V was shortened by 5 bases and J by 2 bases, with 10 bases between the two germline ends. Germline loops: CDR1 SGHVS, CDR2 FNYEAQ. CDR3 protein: CASSHSGPYEQYF. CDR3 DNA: TGTGCCAGCAGCCATTCGGGACCCTACGAGCAGTACTTC.

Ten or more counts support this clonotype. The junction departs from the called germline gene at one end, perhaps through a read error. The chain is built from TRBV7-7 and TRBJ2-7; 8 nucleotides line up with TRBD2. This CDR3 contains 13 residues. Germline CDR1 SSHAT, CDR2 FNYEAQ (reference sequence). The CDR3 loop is CASSLEREYEQYF. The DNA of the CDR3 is TGTGCTAGCAGCCTAGAGCGGGAGTACGAGCAGTACTTC.

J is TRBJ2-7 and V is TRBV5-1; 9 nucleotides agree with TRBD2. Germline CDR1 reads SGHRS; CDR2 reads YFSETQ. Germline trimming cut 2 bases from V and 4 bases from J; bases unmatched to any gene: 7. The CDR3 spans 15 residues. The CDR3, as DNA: TGCGCCAGCAGCTTCGAGGCTAGCGGGACATACGAGCAGTACTTC. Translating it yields CASSFEASGTYEQYF.

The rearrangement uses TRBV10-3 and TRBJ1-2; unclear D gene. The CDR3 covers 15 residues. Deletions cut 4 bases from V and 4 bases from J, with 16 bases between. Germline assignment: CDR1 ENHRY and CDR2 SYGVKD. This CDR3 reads CAISGMDGRGYGYTF. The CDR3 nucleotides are TGTGCCATCAGTGGAATGGACGGACGGGGCTATGGCTACACCTTC.

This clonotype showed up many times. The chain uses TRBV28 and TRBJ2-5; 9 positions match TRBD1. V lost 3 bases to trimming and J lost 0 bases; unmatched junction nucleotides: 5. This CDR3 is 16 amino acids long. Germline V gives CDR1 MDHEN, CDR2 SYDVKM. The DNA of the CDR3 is TGTGCCAGCAGTTTGGGGGACAGGGCATACCAAGAGACCCAGTACTTC. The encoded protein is CASSLGDRAYQETQYF.

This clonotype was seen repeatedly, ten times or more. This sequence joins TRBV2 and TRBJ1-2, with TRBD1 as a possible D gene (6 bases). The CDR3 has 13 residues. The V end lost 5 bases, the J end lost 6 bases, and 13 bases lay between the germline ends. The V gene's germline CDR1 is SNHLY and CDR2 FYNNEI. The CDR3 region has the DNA TGTGCCAGCAGTCGCACAGGGATGGATGGCTACACCTTC. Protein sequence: CASSRTGMDGYTF.

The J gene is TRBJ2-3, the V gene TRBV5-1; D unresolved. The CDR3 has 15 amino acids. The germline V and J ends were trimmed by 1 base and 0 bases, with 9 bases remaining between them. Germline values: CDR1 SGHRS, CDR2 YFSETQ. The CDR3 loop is CASSLSPASTDTQYF. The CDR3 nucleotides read TGCGCCAGCAGCTTGTCCCCCGCTAGCACAGATACGCAGTATTTT.

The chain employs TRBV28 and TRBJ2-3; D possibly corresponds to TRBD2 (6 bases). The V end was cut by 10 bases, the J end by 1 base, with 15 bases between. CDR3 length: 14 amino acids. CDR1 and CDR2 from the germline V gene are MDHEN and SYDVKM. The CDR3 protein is CATLRDWRTDTQYF. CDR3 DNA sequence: TGTGCCACCCTCCGGGACTGGCGCACAGATACGCAGTATTTT.

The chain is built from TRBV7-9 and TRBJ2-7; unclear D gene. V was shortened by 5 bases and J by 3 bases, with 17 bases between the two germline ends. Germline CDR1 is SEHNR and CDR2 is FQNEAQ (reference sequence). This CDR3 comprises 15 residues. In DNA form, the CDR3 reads TGTGCCAGCAGCCACCCCGTGATTAGTAGCTACGAGCAGTACTTC. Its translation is CASSHPVISSYEQYF.

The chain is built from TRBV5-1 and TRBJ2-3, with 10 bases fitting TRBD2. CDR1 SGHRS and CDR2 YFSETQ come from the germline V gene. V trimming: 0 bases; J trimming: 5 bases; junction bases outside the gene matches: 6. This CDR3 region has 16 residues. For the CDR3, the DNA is TGCGCCAGCAGCTTGGGTGTGTCTAGCGGGAGAGATACGCAGTATTTT. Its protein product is CASSLGVSSGRDTQYF.

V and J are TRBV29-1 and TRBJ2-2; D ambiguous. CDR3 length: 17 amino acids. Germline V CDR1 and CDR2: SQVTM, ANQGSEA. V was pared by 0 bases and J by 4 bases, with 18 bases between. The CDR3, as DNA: TGCAGCGTTGAAGACTGGCCCCCCGGAGCCGTCACCGGGGAGCTGTTTTTT. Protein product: CSVEDWPPGAVTGELFF.

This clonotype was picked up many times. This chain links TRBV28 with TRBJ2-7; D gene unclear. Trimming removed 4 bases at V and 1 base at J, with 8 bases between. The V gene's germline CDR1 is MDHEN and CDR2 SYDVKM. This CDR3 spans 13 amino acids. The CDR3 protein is CASSWPQSYEQYF. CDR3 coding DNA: TGTGCCAGCAGTTGGCCCCAATCCTACGAGCAGTACTTC.

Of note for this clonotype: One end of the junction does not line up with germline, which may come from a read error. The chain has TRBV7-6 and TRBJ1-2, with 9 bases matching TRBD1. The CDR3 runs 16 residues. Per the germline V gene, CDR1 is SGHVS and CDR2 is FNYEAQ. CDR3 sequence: CAGSLNPGTGWDGYTF. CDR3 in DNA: TGTGCCGGCAGCTTAAACCCCGGGACAGGGTGGGATGGCTACACCTTC.

Here the CDR3 DNA reads TGCAGCGTTGAATTAGCGGGAGGGTTCACCGGGGAGCTGTTTTTT. Translating gives CSVELAGGFTGELFF. V usage is TRBV29-1 and J usage is TRBJ2-2; 11 positions match TRBD2. The CDR3 has 15 residues. Per germline, CDR1 SQVTM and CDR2 ANQGSEA. J lost 4 bases, V lost 2 bases, and 3 bases had no gene match.

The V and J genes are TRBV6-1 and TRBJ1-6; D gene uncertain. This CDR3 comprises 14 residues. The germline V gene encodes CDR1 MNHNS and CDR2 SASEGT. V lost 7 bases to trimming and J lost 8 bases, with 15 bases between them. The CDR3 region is CASTRVLGDSPLHF. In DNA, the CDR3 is TGTGCCAGCACCCGGGTCCTAGGTGATTCACCCCTCCACTTT.

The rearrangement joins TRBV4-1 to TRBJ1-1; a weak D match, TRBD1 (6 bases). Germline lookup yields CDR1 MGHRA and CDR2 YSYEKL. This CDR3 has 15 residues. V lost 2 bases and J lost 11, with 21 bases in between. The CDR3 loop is CASSQNRRDTDIAFF. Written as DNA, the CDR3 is TGCGCCAGCAGCCAAAATCGCCGGGACACCGATATTGCTTTCTTT.

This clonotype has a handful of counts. CDR3 nucleotide sequence: TGTGCCAGCAGCTTTCTCTCTCCTACCGGGATACGGGTTCCCTACGAGCAGTACTTC. Translation gives CASSFLSPTGIRVPYEQYF. The chain carries TRBV7-2 and TRBJ2-7; TRBD2 is a possible D gene (5 bases). The CDR3 is made up of 19 amino acids. The V and J ends lost 3 bases and 2 bases respectively, with 26 bases between them. Germline values: CDR1 SGHTA, CDR2 FQGNSA.